The 20 T cell receptor beta chains given below trace back to one sample, sequenced in a study of blood T cell repertoires in COVID-19. Clones were read by immunoSEQ multiplex PCR, and TCRdb kept only the in-frame ones, dropping some. The sample records 240,000 or so clones, about 82% being singletons. Sample: PBMCs or T cells enriched from blood (not recorded which). These receptors originate from a woman aged 45-65 years who had recovered from COVID-19.

This clone has only one observation. The V gene is TRBV30, the J gene TRBJ2-7, with D tentatively TRBD1 (5 bases). The CDR3 has 16 residues. Germline-derived CDR1 and CDR2 are GTSNPN and SVGIG (reference sequence). V shed 2 bases and J shed 3 bases, with 20 bases lying between them. CDR3 DNA sequence: TGTGCCTGGAGTAAAACAGGCTACGGTAGGTTCTACGAGCAGTACTTC. It is translated as CAWSKTGYGRFYEQYF.

The chain recombines TRBV7-2 with TRBJ2-3, with a tentative D call TRBD2 (5 bases). Germline assignment: CDR1 SGHTA and CDR2 FQGNSA. Trimming took off 5 bases at V and 8 bases at J, with 8 bases between the two ends. The CDR3 length is 11 residues. This CDR3 reads CASSEGPTQYF. The DNA for the CDR3 is TGTGCCAGCAGCGAGGGTCCTACGCAGTATTTT.

The rearrangement joins TRBV6-2 or TRBV6-3 to TRBJ2-1; 10 bases fit TRBD1. V lost 5 bases, J lost 6 bases, and 7 bases stayed unmatched. The CDR3 extends over 15 amino acids. Germline V gene lookup returns CDR1 MNHEY and CDR2 SVGEGT. The CDR3 sequence is CASSRPGTGANEQFF. The CDR3 DNA is TGTGCCAGCAGTCGCCCCGGGACAGGGGCCAATGAGCAGTTCTTC.

This chain joins TRBV18 and TRBJ2-7, with no clear D. Germline V gene lookup returns CDR1 KGHSH and CDR2 LQKENI. CDR3 length equals 15 residues. V lost 4 bases and J lost 0, with 13 bases in between. CDR3 sequence: CASSHGGKSSYEQYF. The CDR3 nucleotides read TGTGCCAGCTCACATGGCGGAAAAAGCTCCTACGAGCAGTACTTC.

The chain links TRBV7-2 to TRBJ1-3, with D unresolved. Trimming removed 0 bases at V and 0 bases at J, with 6 bases between. This CDR3 contains 15 residues. The germline V gene encodes CDR1 SGHTA and CDR2 FQGNSA. CDR3 loop: CASSLAVGSGNTIYF. In nucleotides, the CDR3 is TGTGCCAGCAGCTTAGCTGTCGGCTCTGGAAACACCATATATTTT.

This chain joins TRBV30 and TRBJ1-5, with D perhaps matching TRBD1 (5 bases). V lost 1 base and J lost 3, with 13 bases in between. The CDR3 sequence is 15 residues long. Germline lookup yields CDR1 GTSNPN and CDR2 SVGIG (reference sequence). The CDR3 is CAWSGQTVANQPQHF. DNA for the CDR3: TGTGCCTGGAGTGGCCAGACAGTGGCCAATCAGCCCCAGCATTTT.

The rearrangement uses TRBV10-3 and TRBJ2-7; 13 bases fit TRBD2. The CDR3 consists of 15 residues. V gave up 2 bases and J gave up 2 bases; unmatched junction bases: 0. The germline V gene encodes CDR1 ENHRY and CDR2 SYGVKD. CDR3 sequence: CAISEGTSGTYEQYF. The CDR3, as DNA: TGTGCCATCAGTGAGGGGACTAGCGGGACCTACGAGCAGTACTTC.

This clone was recorded once. The chain couples TRBV6-5 to TRBJ2-2, with D perhaps matching TRBD1 (5 bases). V lost 1 base to trimming and J lost 4 bases, with 10 bases between them. The CDR3 is made up of 15 amino acids. The germline V gene encodes CDR1 MNHEY and CDR2 SVGAGI. The CDR3 DNA reads TGTGCCAGCAGTTACTGGGGCGGCGGCACCGGGGAGCTGTTTTTT. Amino acid sequence: CASSYWGGGTGELFF.

The J gene is TRBJ2-6, the V gene TRBV7-8; maybe TRBD1 (5 bases). CDR3 length: 18 amino acids. Trimming shortened V by 5 bases and J by 3 bases, and 20 bases separated the two germline ends. Germline lookup yields CDR1 SGHVS and CDR2 FQNEAQ. The CDR3 region has the DNA TGTGCCAGCAGCCGAGTACGGGCAGGGCTTGTTGGGGCCAACGTCCTGACTTTC. Translating gives CASSRVRAGLVGANVLTF.

A single count supports this clone. This chain connects TRBV4-3 to TRBJ1-2; 7 nucleotides align to TRBD1. The germline gives CDR1 LGHNA, CDR2 YSLEER. V lost 4 bases, J lost 1 base, and 3 bases stayed unmatched. CDR3 length: 14 residues. Written as DNA, the CDR3 is TGCGCCAGCAGCCCGGGACAGTATAACTATGGCTACACCTTC. Its translation is CASSPGQYNYGYTF.

The chain combines TRBV13 with TRBJ2-5; 9 bases align to TRBD2. CDR3 length equals 16 residues. Germline V gene sequence: CDR1 PRHDT, CDR2 FYEKMQ (reference sequence). Unmatched junction bases numbered 6, after V lost 4 bases and J lost 0 bases. The DNA of the CDR3 is TGTGCCAGCAGCTCACCAGCGGGAGGTCACCAAGAGACCCAGTACTTC. It translates to CASSSPAGGHQETQYF.

The sample holds one count of this clone. V and J are TRBV5-8 and TRBJ1-2; D not certain. The germline V and J ends were trimmed by 3 bases and 2 bases, with 8 bases remaining between them. The CDR3 length is 13 residues. From germline, CDR1 is SGHTS and CDR2 YDEGEE. This CDR3 is CASSSQINYGYTF. CDR3 DNA: TGTGCCAGCAGCTCACAGATAAACTATGGCTACACCTTC.

The chain joins TRBV15 to TRBJ2-7, with TRBD1 identical over 10 bases. The CDR3 consists of 18 residues. V was clipped by 0 bases and J by 0 bases; unmatched bases: 8. CDR1 and CDR2 (germline): LNHNV, YYDKDF (reference sequence). The chain's CDR3 is CATSRDSGTGEISYEQYF. Written as DNA, the CDR3 is TGTGCCACCAGCAGAGATAGTGGGACAGGGGAAATCTCCTACGAGCAGTACTTC.

V gene TRBV5-1 combines with J gene TRBJ2-5; maybe TRBD2 (7 bases). Germline V CDR1 and CDR2: SGHRS, YFSETQ. Trimming stripped 3 bases from V and 2 bases from J, with 20 bases between. The length of the CDR3 is 17 residues. The chain's CDR3 is CASSWGPGGSGQETQYF. The CDR3 coding sequence is TGCGCCAGCAGCTGGGGGCCGGGAGGTAGCGGGCAAGAGACCCAGTACTTC.

The chain carries TRBV11-2 and TRBJ2-1; 9 bases fit TRBD2. Looked up from germline, CDR1 is SGHAT and CDR2 is FQNNGV. This CDR3 comprises 18 residues. V shed 3 bases and J 0 bases; nucleotides not matched to a gene: 9. The CDR3 is CASSFGGGAVGSYNEQFF. CDR3 DNA sequence: TGTGCCAGCAGCTTTGGCGGGGGGGCCGTAGGCTCCTACAATGAGCAGTTCTTC.

This clone has only one observation. The rearrangement links TRBV11-2 to TRBJ2-4; tentative D call: TRBD1 (6 bases). The germline V and J ends were trimmed by 3 bases and 4 bases, with 19 bases remaining between them. CDR3 length: 17 amino acids. Germline loops: CDR1 SGHAT, CDR2 FQNNGV. CDR3 residues: CASSLRSARGAKNIQYF. The CDR3 DNA reads as TGTGCCAGCAGCTTGAGGTCTGCCAGGGGTGCAAAAAACATTCAGTACTTC.

The V gene is TRBV6-2 or TRBV6-3, the J gene TRBJ2-7, with 11 bases fitting TRBD2. Germline CDR1 is MNHEY and CDR2 is SVGEGT. Trimming cost V 2 bases and J 4 bases; bases outside gene matches: 10. The CDR3 sequence is 17 residues long. The CDR3 sequence: CASSYGSSGRTHYEQYF. The CDR3 bases are TGTGCCAGCAGTTACGGTTCTAGCGGGAGGACCCATTACGAGCAGTACTTC.

This chain joins TRBV20-1 and TRBJ2-3; 15 nucleotides line up with TRBD2. Germline CDR1 is DFQATT and CDR2 is SNEGSKA (reference sequence). The V gene end was trimmed by 3 bases and the J gene end by 8 bases; junction bases not matched to a gene: 6. CDR3 length: 15 amino acids. DNA for the CDR3: TGCAGTGCTAGTCGGACTAGCGGGGGGGCCGCTACGCAGTATTTT. This translates into CSASRTSGGAATQYF.

This clone appeared a single time. The chain employs TRBV4-3 and TRBJ2-7; the match to TRBD2 covers 9 bases. CDR1 is LGHNA, CDR2 YSLEER, per germline. The V segment lost 1 base and the J segment 5 bases; nucleotides outside the gene matches: 6. This CDR3 comprises 15 residues. The CDR3 region is CASSQVSGRFDEQYF. The CDR3, as DNA: TGCGCCAGCAGCCAAGTTAGCGGGAGATTCGACGAGCAGTACTTC.

The chain joins TRBV30 to TRBJ2-2; possible D gene TRBD1, 6 bases. Germline CDR1 GTSNPN, CDR2 SVGIG (reference sequence). Trimming removed 0 bases at V and 8 bases at J, with 7 bases between. This CDR3 comprises 12 residues. The chain's CDR3 is CAWSVRGGELFF. The CDR3 DNA reads as TGTGCCTGGAGTGTAAGGGGGGGGGAGCTGTTTTTT.